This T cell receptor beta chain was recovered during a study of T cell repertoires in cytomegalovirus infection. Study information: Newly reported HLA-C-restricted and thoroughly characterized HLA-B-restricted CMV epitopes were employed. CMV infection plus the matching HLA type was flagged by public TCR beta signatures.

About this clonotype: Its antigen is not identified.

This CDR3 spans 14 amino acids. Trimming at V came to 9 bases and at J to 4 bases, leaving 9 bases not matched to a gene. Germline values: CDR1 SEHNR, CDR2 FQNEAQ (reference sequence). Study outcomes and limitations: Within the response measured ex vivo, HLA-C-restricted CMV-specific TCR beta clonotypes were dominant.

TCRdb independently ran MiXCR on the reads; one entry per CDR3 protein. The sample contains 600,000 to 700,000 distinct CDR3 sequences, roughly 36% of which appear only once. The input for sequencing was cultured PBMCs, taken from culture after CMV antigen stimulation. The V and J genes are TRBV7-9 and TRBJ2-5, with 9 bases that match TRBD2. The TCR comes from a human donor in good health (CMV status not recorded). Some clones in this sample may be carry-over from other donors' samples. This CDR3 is CASSGTSYGETQYF. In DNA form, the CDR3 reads TGTGCCAGTTCCGGGACTAGCTACGGAGAGACCCAGTACTTC.